This T cell receptor (beta chain) was profiled in a study of cytomegalovirus exposure and HLA in healthy donors. Study outcomes and limitations: Later analysis demonstrated an association between a missense DCLRE1C variant and TCR beta V- and J-gene trimming. Reported findings show TCR beta sequences accurately forecast HLA-A and HLA-B alleles in most subjects. Productive rates of about 87% or about 30% were seen for most TCR beta V segments in an earlier analysis.

Though nominally healthy at sampling, donors likely had unrecorded immune exposures. The PCR used 60 Vbeta and 13 Jbeta primers. Generated by immunoSEQ multiplex PCR, the TCRdb table keeps only in-frame clones and is missing some. The repertoire includes over 75,000 clones, 67% of them detected once, and 2% to 2.5% sits in the top ten. In the case of this clone: Its antigen is undetermined.

The material sequenced was PBMCs. The TCR originated in a man aged 25-45 years in good health and CMV-seronegative.

For the CDR3, the DNA is TGTGCCTGGATTTTGGGGGGTTGGGATAATTCACCCCTCCACTTT. Protein: CAWILGGWDNSPLHF. J is TRBJ1-6 and V is TRBV30, with D possibly TRBD1 on 5 matching bases. In germline, CDR1 is GTSNPN, CDR2 SVGIG (reference sequence). This CDR3 has 15 residues. V was pared by 4 bases and J by 5 bases, with 15 bases between. Drawing the rest from reference TRBV30 and TRBJ1-6, the complete variable domain is SQTIHQWPATLVQPVGSPLSLECTVEGTSNPNLYWYRQAAGRGLQLLFYSVGIGQISSEVPQNLSASRPQDRQFILSSKKLLLSDSGFYLCAWILGGWDNSPLHFGNGTRLTVT.